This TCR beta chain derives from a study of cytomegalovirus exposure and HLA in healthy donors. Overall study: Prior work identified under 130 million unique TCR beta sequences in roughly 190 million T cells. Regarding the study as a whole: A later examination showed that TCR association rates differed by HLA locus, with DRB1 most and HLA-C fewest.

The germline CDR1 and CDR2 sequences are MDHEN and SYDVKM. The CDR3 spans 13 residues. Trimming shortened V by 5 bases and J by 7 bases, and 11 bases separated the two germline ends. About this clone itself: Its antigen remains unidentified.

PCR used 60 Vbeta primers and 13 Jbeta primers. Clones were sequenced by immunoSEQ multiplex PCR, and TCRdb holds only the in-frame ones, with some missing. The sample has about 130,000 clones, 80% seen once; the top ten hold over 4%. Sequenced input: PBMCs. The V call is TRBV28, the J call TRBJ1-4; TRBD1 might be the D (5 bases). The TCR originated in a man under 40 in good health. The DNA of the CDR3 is TGTGCCAGCAGTGTCGCGGGGGGTGAAAAACTGTTTTTT. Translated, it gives CASSVAGGEKLFF. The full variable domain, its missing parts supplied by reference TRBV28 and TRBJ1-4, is DVKVTQSSRYLVKRTGEKVFLECVQDMDHENMFWYRQDPGLGLRLIYFSYDVKMKEKGDIPEGYSVSREKKERFSLILESASTNQTSMYLCASSVAGGEKLFFGSGTQLSVL.